The 23 T cell receptor beta chains below all came from one sample that was sequenced in a study of glioma-infiltrating T cells. Using RNA template, CDR3s of TCR alpha and beta were amplified with iRepertoire arm-PCR. TCRdb re-called the multiplex PCR reads with MiXCR, one entry per CDR3 protein. This sample has about 190,000 distinct CDR3 sequences, with around 32% found just once. Source material: glioma tissue, nonneoplastic brain tissue, or PBMCs (not recorded which). These receptors were collected from a human donor with low-grade glioma or glioblastoma, undergoing nonglioma brain surgery, or in good health (not recorded which).

This chain links TRBV12-3 or TRBV12-4 with TRBJ1-4, with D unclear. This CDR3 has 14 residues. V lost 5 bases to trimming and J lost 11 bases, with 18 bases between them. CDR3 sequence (DNA): TGTGCCAGCAGTCTTTCCCGTCGGGCAACGAAACTGTTTTTT. Its protein product is CASSLSRRATKLFF.

By share of the sample, this clonotype is large. The chain is built from TRBV15 and TRBJ2-7; 10 bases fit TRBD2. In germline, CDR1 is LNHNV, CDR2 YYDKDF (reference sequence). The V and J ends lost 0 bases and 3 bases, in that order; junction bases with no gene match: 8. The CDR3 extends over 17 amino acids. CDR3 coding DNA: TGTGCCACCAGCAGAGATGGGGAAGCGGGAGGGCACTACGAGCAGTACTTC. Its translation: CATSRDGEAGGHYEQYF.

This clonotype was detected only a few times. A much larger clonotype is one base distant, so this may be a read error. The chain's CDR3 is CASSLRGGGSGTQYF. The CDR3 region has the DNA TGTGCCAGCAGTTTGAGGGGAGGGGGCTCAGGTACGCAGTATTTT. This chain links TRBV27 with TRBJ2-3; tentatively, D is TRBD1 or TRBD2 (7 bases each). The CDR3 contains 15 residues. V was clipped by 3 bases and J by 8 bases, with 18 bases between them. The germline V gene has CDR1 MNHEY and CDR2 SMNVEV (reference sequence).

This chain joins TRBV24-1 and TRBJ2-7, with TRBD2 matching over 8 bases. This CDR3 contains 15 residues. Germline V gene lookup returns CDR1 KGHDR and CDR2 SFDVKD. Trimming took 3 bases from V and 5 from J; bases not matched to a gene: 8. The CDR3 sequence is CATSDPRGSGNEQYF. DNA for the CDR3: TGTGCCACCAGTGATCCCCGGGGTAGCGGGAACGAGCAGTACTTC.

This clonotype has ten or more counts. The chain recombines TRBV28 with TRBJ2-2; D may be TRBD1 or TRBD2 (5 bases each). Germline V gene sequence: CDR1 MDHEN, CDR2 SYDVKM. V gave up 8 bases and J gave up 1 base, with 14 bases separating them. The CDR3 covers 15 residues. CDR3 bases: TGTGCCAGCCGACCTTCAGGGAGGAACACCGGGGAGCTGTTTTTT. This sequence encodes CASRPSGRNTGELFF.

In this sample, this clonotype turned up many times. The V and J genes are TRBV28 and TRBJ1-2, with D unclear. V lost 2 bases to trimming and J lost 4 bases, with 8 bases between them. This CDR3 is 13 amino acids long. Germline V CDR1 and CDR2: MDHEN, SYDVKM. CDR3 amino acids: CASSLADPYGYTF. As DNA, the CDR3 is TGTGCCAGCAGTTTAGCGGACCCCTATGGCTACACCTTC.

This clonotype was counted at least ten times. This chain links TRBV6-2 or TRBV6-3 with TRBJ2-7; a possible D gene is TRBD1 (5 bases). This CDR3 spans 12 amino acids. Germline V gene lookup returns CDR1 MNHEY and CDR2 SVGEGT. Deletions cut 9 bases from V and 3 bases from J, with 12 bases between. CDR3 nucleotides: TGTGCCAGTGAGGACACCGTCTACGAGCAGTACTTC. Translated: CASEDTVYEQYF.

Ten or more counts support this clonotype. This chain connects TRBV7-9 to TRBJ2-3; TRBD1 agrees at 8 bases. Germline V gene lookup returns CDR1 SEHNR and CDR2 FQNEAQ (reference sequence). Trimming cost V 6 bases and J 0 bases; bases outside gene matches: 8. The CDR3 has 16 residues. The CDR3 loop is CASSFPGQGSTDTQYF. The DNA of the CDR3 is TGTGCCAGCAGTTTCCCCGGACAGGGAAGCACAGATACGCAGTATTTT.

A few counts support this clonotype. The chain uses TRBV5-6 and TRBJ1-5; D perhaps matches TRBD1 (5 bases). Trimming pared 0 bases from V and 3 bases from J, leaving 10 bases between. Germline CDR1 reads SGHDT; CDR2 reads YYEEEE. The CDR3 contains 15 residues. CDR3 amino acids: CASSLGPGPNQPQHF. The CDR3 DNA reads TGTGCCAGCAGCTTGGGACCAGGGCCCAATCAGCCCCAGCATTTT.

Turning to this clonotype: One junction end disagrees with the germline gene, perhaps due to a read error. CDR3: CASSDSTSPPKHF. The CDR3 nucleotides are TGTGCAAGCAGTGATTCGACGTCCCCGCCAAAGCATTTT. V gene TRBV6-4 combines with J gene TRBJ1-5; no clear D gene. From germline, CDR1 is MRHNA and CDR2 SNTAGT. This CDR3 is 13 amino acids long.

This clonotype showed up many times. The chain couples TRBV7-2 to TRBJ2-7; 8 bases line up with TRBD2. This CDR3 spans 16 amino acids. Germline values: CDR1 SGHTA, CDR2 FQGNSA. J gave up 1 base and V 1 base, and 6 bases lay outside the gene matches. The DNA of the CDR3 is TGTGCCAGCAGCTTAGACTGGGCGGGAGGATCCTACGAGCAGTACTTC. Its translation: CASSLDWAGGSYEQYF.

This clonotype was recorded at least ten times. The chain couples TRBV2 to TRBJ2-5, with D perhaps given as TRBD1 or TRBD2 (7 bases each). Trimming pared 6 bases from V and 5 bases from J, leaving 16 bases between. The CDR3 totals 14 residues. Germline assignment: CDR1 SNHLY and CDR2 FYNNEI. CDR3 DNA sequence: TGTGCCAGCAGCGACGACAGGGAGGGGGAGACCCAGTACTTC. Translation gives CASSDDREGETQYF.

This clonotype was observed many times. The V and J genes are TRBV5-4 and TRBJ2-3, with 9 bases that match TRBD2. Germline CDR1 is SGHNT and CDR2 is YYREEE (reference sequence). This CDR3 is built from 17 residues. Trimming cost V 4 bases and J 2 bases; bases outside gene matches: 11. The CDR3 spells CASSGRLAASDTDTQYF. CDR3 nucleotide sequence: TGTGCCAGCAGCGGGCGACTAGCGGCTTCGGACACAGATACGCAGTATTTT.

This clonotype was recorded at least ten times. The chain has TRBV4-2 and TRBJ2-1, with a weak D call TRBD2 (5 bases). CDR1 is LGHNA, CDR2 YNFKEQ, per germline. V lost 0 bases to trimming and J lost 9 bases, with 12 bases between them. This CDR3 has 14 amino acids. Here the CDR3 reads CASSQDRDRGEQFF. Here the CDR3 DNA reads TGTGCCAGCAGCCAAGATCGAGACCGGGGTGAGCAGTTCTTC.

This clonotype was counted at least ten times. The V call is TRBV5-4, the J call TRBJ2-7; 7 bases match TRBD2. Germline trimming cut 0 bases from V and 4 bases from J; bases unmatched to any gene: 4. Germline V gene data show CDR1 as SGHNT and CDR2 as YYREEE (reference sequence). The CDR3 spans 14 residues. This CDR3 reads CASSLAAGVYEQYF. CDR3 sequence (DNA): TGTGCCAGCAGCTTGGCCGCGGGAGTGTACGAGCAGTACTTC.

For this clonotype: This may arise from a read error, as a much more abundant clone is one base away. This sequence joins TRBV4-1 and TRBJ1-2, with D uncertain. This CDR3 has 13 amino acids. Germline CDR1 reads MGHRA; CDR2 reads YSYEKL. V lost 0 bases and J 12 bases, leaving 14 bases between the germline ends. The CDR3, as DNA: TGCGCCAGCAGCCAAGAGGAGCGACCAGGCGACACCTTC. As protein: CASSQEERPGDTF.

A note on this clonotype: A much larger clone differs by one base, so this may be a read error. The J gene is TRBJ2-2, the V gene TRBV7-7; maybe TRBD2 (5 bases). Germline V gene sequence: CDR1 SSHAT, CDR2 FNYEAQ (reference sequence). CDR3 length equals 14 residues. CDR3 bases: TGTGCCAGCAGCTTAGGTATAGGTACCGGGGAGCCGTTTTTT. It is translated as CASSLGIGTGEPFF.

This clonotype came up many times. The gene calls are TRBV7-2 and TRBJ2-1; D might be TRBD1 or TRBD2, each matching 5 bases. CDR1 and CDR2 from the germline V gene are SGHTA and FQGNSA. Trimming stripped 6 bases from V and 7 bases from J, with 19 bases between. This CDR3 is 15 amino acids long. The CDR3 spells CASSSGTQGRNEQFF. DNA of the CDR3: TGTGCCAGCAGTTCCGGGACCCAAGGCCGAAATGAGCAGTTCTTC.

The sample holds many counts of this clonotype. The chain links TRBV20-1 to TRBJ2-1; D is unclear. The germline V gene encodes CDR1 DFQATT and CDR2 SNEGSKA (reference sequence). The V end lost 3 bases, the J end lost 0 bases, and 9 bases lay between the germline ends. The CDR3 runs 14 residues. CDR3 sequence: CSASRRTSYNEQFF. CDR3 nucleotide sequence: TGCAGTGCTAGTAGGCGGACCTCCTACAATGAGCAGTTCTTC.

This clonotype was counted ten times or more. This rearrangement joins TRBV20-1 to TRBJ2-7; D remains ambiguous. Deletions cut 1 base from V and 6 bases from J, with 10 bases between. The length of the CDR3 is 12 residues. Per germline, CDR1 DFQATT and CDR2 SNEGSKA (reference sequence). CDR3 loop: CSARAVPSEQYF. CDR3 DNA sequence: TGCAGTGCTAGAGCGGTACCCAGCGAGCAGTACTTC.

In its sample, this clonotype was seen many times. The chain links TRBV6-2 or TRBV6-3 to TRBJ2-2; TRBD2 might be the D (7 bases). The V and J ends lost 2 bases and 1 base respectively, with 14 bases between them. The CDR3 extends over 17 amino acids. Germline assignment: CDR1 MNHEY and CDR2 SVGEGT. The CDR3 DNA reads as TGTGCCAGCAGTTACGTCCTAGCGGACAGGAACACCGGGGAGCTGTTTTTT. Residues: CASSYVLADRNTGELFF.

This clonotype was seen many times. This chain uses TRBV4-2 with TRBJ1-1; no firm D call. The CDR3 spans 15 residues. V gave up 0 bases and J gave up 3 bases, with 11 bases separating them. Germline CDR1 LGHNA, CDR2 YNFKEQ. CDR3 sequence (DNA): TGTGCCAGCAGCCAAGATGGCCCTAGGGACACTGAAGCTTTCTTT. Amino acids: CASSQDGPRDTEAFF.

This chain joins TRBV19 and TRBJ2-2; D unclear. This CDR3 is built from 14 residues. Trimming pared 5 bases from V and 7 bases from J, leaving 14 bases between. Germline CDR1 is LNHDA and CDR2 is SQIVND (reference sequence). CDR3 amino acids: CASSFLGENGELFF. The DNA for the CDR3 is TGTGCCAGTAGTTTCTTGGGTGAGAACGGGGAGCTGTTTTTT. The complete variable domain, with remaining parts taken from reference TRBV19 and TRBJ2-2, reads DGGITQSPKYLFRKEGQNVTLSCEQNLNHDAMYWYRQDPGQGLRLIYYSQIVNDFQKGDIAEGYSVSREKKESFPLTVTSAQKNPTAFYLCASSFLGENGELFFGEGSRLTVL.